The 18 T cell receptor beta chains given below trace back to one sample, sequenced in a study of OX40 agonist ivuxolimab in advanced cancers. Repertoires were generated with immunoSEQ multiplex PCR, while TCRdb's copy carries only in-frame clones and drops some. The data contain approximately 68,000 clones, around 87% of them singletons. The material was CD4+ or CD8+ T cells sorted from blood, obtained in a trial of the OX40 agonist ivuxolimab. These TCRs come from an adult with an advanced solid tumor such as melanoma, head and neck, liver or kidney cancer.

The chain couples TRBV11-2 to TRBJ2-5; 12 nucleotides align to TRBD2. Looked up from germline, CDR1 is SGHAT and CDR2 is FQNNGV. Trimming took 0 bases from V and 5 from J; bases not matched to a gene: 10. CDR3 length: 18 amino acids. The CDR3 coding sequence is TGTGCCAGCAGCTTAGATCGAACGACTAGCGGGGGTGCGGAGACCCAGTACTTC. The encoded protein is CASSLDRTTSGGAETQYF.

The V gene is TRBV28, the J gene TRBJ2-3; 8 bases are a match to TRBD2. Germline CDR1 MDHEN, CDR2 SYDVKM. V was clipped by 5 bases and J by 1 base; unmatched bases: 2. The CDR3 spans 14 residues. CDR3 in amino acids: CASSKAGGTDTQYF. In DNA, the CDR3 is TGTGCCAGCAGTAAAGCGGGAGGCACAGATACGCAGTATTTT.

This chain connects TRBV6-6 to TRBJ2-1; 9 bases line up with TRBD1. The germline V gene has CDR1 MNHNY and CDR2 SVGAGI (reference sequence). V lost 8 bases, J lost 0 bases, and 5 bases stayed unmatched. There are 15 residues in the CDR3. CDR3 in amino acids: CASGTGQGSYNEQFF. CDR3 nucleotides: TGTGCCAGCGGCACGGGACAGGGCTCCTACAATGAGCAGTTCTTC.

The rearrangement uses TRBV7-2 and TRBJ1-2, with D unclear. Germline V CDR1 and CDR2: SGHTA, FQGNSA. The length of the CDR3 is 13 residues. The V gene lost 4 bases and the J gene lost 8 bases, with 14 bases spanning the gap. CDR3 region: CASSSPGNNGYTF. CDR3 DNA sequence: TGTGCCAGCAGCTCCCCGGGGAACAACGGCTACACCTTC.

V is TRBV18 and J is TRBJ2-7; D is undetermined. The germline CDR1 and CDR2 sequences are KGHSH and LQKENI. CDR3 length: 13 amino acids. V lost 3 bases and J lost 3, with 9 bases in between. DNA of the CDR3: TGTGCCAGCTCACCGACGGAATACTACGAGCAGTACTTC. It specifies CASSPTEYYEQYF.

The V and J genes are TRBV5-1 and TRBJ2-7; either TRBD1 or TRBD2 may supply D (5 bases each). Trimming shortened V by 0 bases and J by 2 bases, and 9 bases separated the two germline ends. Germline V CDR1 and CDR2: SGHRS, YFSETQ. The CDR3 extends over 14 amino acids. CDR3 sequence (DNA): TGCGCCAGCAGCTTGGGGGACGGAGCCTACGAGCAGTACTTC. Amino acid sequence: CASSLGDGAYEQYF. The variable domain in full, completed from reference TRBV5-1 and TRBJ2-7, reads KAGVTQTPRYLIKTRGQQVTLSCSPISGHRSVSWYQQTPGQGLQFLFEYFSETQRNKGNFPGRFSGRQFSNSRSEMNVSTLELGDSALYLCASSLGDGAYEQYFGPGTRLTVT.

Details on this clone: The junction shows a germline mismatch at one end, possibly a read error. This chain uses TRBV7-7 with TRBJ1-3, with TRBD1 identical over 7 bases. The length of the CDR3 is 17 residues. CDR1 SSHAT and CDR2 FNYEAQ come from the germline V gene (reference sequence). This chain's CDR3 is CASSPSTGWRFGNTIYF. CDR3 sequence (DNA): TGTGCTAGCAGCCCCTCGACAGGGTGGAGGTTTGGAAACACCATATATTTT.

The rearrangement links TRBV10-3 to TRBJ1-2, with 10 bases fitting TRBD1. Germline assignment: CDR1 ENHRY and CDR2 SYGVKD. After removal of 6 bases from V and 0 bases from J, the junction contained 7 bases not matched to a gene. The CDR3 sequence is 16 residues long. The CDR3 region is CAISPGQGLANYGYTF. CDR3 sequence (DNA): TGTGCCATCAGCCCGGGACAGGGGTTAGCTAACTATGGCTACACCTTC.

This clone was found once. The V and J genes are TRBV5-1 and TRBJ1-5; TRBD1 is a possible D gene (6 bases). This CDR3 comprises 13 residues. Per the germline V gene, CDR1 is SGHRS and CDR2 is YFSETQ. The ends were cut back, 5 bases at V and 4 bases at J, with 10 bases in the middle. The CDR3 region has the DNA TGCGCCAGCAGAATGGACAGAAATCAGCCCCAGCATTTT. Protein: CASRMDRNQPQHF.

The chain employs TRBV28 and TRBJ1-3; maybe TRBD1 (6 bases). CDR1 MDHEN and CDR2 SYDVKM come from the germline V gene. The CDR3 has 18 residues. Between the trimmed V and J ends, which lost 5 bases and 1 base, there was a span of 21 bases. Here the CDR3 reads CASSPLRDTQLSGNTIYF. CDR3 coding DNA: TGTGCCAGCAGTCCCCTACGGGACACCCAACTTTCTGGAAACACCATATATTTT.

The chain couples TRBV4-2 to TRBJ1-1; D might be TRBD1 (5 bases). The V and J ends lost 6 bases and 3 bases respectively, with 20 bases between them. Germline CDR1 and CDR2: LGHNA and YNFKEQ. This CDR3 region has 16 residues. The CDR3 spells CASSNWGEVADTEAFF. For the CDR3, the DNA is TGTGCCAGCAGTAACTGGGGGGAGGTGGCGGACACTGAAGCTTTCTTT.

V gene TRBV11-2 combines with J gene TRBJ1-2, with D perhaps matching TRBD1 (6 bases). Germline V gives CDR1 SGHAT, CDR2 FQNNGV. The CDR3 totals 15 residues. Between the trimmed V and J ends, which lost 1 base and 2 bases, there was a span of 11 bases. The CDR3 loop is CASSLVQGQNYGYTF. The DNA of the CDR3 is TGTGCCAGCAGCTTAGTTCAGGGGCAGAACTATGGCTACACCTTC.

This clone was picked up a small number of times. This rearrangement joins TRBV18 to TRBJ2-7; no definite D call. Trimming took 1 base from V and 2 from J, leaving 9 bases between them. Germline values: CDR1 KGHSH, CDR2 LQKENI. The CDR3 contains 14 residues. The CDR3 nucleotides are TGTGCCAGCTCACCACGTGGCGAGGCCTACGAGCAGTACTTC. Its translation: CASSPRGEAYEQYF.

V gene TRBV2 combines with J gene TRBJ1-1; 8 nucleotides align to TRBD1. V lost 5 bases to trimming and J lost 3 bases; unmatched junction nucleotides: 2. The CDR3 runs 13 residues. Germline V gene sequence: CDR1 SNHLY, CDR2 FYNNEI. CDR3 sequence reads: CASSMTGDTEAFF. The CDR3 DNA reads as TGTGCCAGCAGTATGACAGGGGACACTGAAGCTTTCTTT. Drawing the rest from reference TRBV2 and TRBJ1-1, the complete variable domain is EPEVTQTPSHQVTQMGQEVILRCVPISNHLYFYWYRQILGQKVEFLVSFYNNEISEKSEIFDDQFSVERPDGSNFTLKIRSTKLEDSAMYFCASSMTGDTEAFFGQGTRLTVV.

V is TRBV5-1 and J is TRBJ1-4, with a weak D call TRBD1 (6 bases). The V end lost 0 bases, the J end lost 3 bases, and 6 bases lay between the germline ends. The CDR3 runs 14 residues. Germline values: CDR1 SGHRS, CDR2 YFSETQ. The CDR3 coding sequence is TGCGCCAGCAGCTTGGGGACAGCTAATGAAAAACTGTTTTTT. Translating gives CASSLGTANEKLFF.

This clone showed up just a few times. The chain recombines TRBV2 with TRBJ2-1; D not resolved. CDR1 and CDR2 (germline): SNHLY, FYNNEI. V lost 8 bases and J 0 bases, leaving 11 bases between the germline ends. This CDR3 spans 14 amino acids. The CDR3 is CASRTRPSYNEQFF. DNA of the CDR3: TGTGCCAGCCGGACCCGTCCCTCCTACAATGAGCAGTTCTTC.

The CDR3 DNA reads TGTGCCAGCAGCTTAGATGGGACAAACGGGGAGCTGTTTTTT. It is translated as CASSLDGTNGELFF. This sequence joins TRBV7-9 and TRBJ2-2, with a weak D call TRBD1 (6 bases). The germline V and J ends were trimmed by 1 base and 7 bases, with 10 bases remaining between them. CDR3 size: 14 residues. Germline V gene data show CDR1 as SEHNR and CDR2 as FQNEAQ (reference sequence).

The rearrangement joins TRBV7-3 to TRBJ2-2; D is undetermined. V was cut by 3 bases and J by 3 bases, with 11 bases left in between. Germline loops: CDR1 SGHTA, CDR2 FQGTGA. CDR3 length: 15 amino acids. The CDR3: CASSFLDTDTGELFF. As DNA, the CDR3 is TGTGCCAGCAGCTTTCTTGACACCGACACCGGGGAGCTGTTTTTT.